Presented here are 27 T cell receptor beta chains from one specimen sequenced in a study of T cell repertoires in cytomegalovirus infection. TCRdb processed the reads anew with MiXCR; each CDR3 protein has one entry. The sample yields nearly 550,000 distinct CDR3 sequences, 16% seen once. Sequences were obtained from CD8+ T cells from PBMCs. These receptors all come from a human donor in good health (CMV status not recorded). Some clones in this sample may be carry-over from other donors' samples.

This clonotype was detected only once. It may be a read error: a sequence one base away is much more abundant. J is TRBJ2-5 and V is TRBV6-6; the D is unclear. V shed 1 base and J shed 2 bases, with 20 bases lying between them. The CDR3 sequence is 18 residues long. Germline CDR1 MNHNY, CDR2 SVGAGI (reference sequence). CDR3 region: CASSYLTYRTSPQETQYF. CDR3 sequence (DNA): TGTGCCAGCAGTTACTTGACGTACCGGACGTCGCCGCAAGAGACCCAGTACTTC.

The chain employs TRBV29-1 and TRBJ2-1; no clear D gene. Per the germline V gene, CDR1 is SQVTM and CDR2 is ANQGSEA. V was cut by 6 bases and J by 6 bases, with 15 bases left in between. The CDR3 extends over 13 amino acids. For the CDR3, the DNA is TGCAGCGTCGAGACTCGGACGCTCAATGAGCAGTTCTTC. Its protein product is CSVETRTLNEQFF.

This clonotype occurred many times. The chain joins TRBV11-2 to TRBJ2-5; D is unclear. V was cut by 1 base and J by 3 bases, with 12 bases left in between. Germline-derived CDR1 and CDR2 are SGHAT and FQNNGV. This CDR3 contains 15 residues. The CDR3 sequence is CASSLVGASKETQYF. The CDR3, as DNA: TGTGCCAGCAGCTTAGTTGGAGCGAGTAAAGAGACCCAGTACTTC.

The rearrangement joins TRBV12-3 or TRBV12-4 to TRBJ1-2; D may be TRBD1 (5 bases). The CDR3 loop spans 14 amino acids. V was shortened by 6 bases and J by 3 bases, with 14 bases between the two germline ends. This CDR3 is CASRPTGSHYGYTF. In nucleotides, the CDR3 is TGTGCCAGCAGACCTACAGGATCCCACTATGGCTACACCTTC.

This clonotype has more than one count but fewer than ten. CDR3 DNA sequence: TGTGCCAGCAGTTTAGGGAGGGAGGACTCCTACAATGAGCAGTTCTTC. Translating gives CASSLGREDSYNEQFF. The chain recombines TRBV27 with TRBJ2-1; 7 bases agree with TRBD2. Germline V gene lookup returns CDR1 MNHEY and CDR2 SMNVEV (reference sequence). This CDR3 is 16 amino acids long. J gave up 0 bases and V 2 bases, and 4 bases lay outside the gene matches.

This clonotype was detected ten times or more. The chain couples TRBV24-1 to TRBJ2-1, with D perhaps TRBD1 (5 bases). Germline V gene lookup returns CDR1 KGHDR and CDR2 SFDVKD. This CDR3 region has 14 residues. Trimming took off 5 bases at V and 4 bases at J, with 11 bases between the two ends. CDR3 loop: CATSAGAGYNEQFF. The DNA of the CDR3 is TGTGCCACCAGTGCTGGGGCTGGATACAATGAGCAGTTCTTC.

This clonotype was seen once. Since a much larger clone is just one base distant, this may be a read error. The chain uses TRBV27 and TRBJ2-1, with 8 bases lining up with TRBD2. Germline V gene lookup returns CDR1 MNHEY and CDR2 SMNVEV (reference sequence). The CDR3 covers 17 residues. CDR3 in DNA: TGTGCCAGCAGTTCGTTGCTGGGACTAGGGTCCTACAATGAGCAGTTATTC. This codes for CASSSLLGLGSYNEQLF.

This clonotype was seen at least ten times. The chain combines TRBV7-8 with TRBJ2-1, with D unresolved. Looked up from germline, CDR1 is SGHVS and CDR2 is FQNEAQ. CDR3 length: 15 residues. V shed 2 bases and J shed 1 base, with 9 bases lying between them. CDR3 residues: CASSLPGRSYNEQFF. CDR3 in DNA: TGTGCCAGCAGCTTACCGGGTCGGTCCTACAATGAGCAGTTCTTC.

This sequence joins TRBV10-3 and TRBJ2-1, with D tentatively TRBD2 (7 bases). Germline CDR1 reads ENHRY; CDR2 reads SYGVKD. V was trimmed by 7 bases and J by 9 bases, leaving 16 bases between them. The CDR3 runs 13 residues. The CDR3 DNA is TGTGCCATCAAGAATCGGGGGGCAAGTGAGCAGTTCTTC. This encodes CAIKNRGASEQFF.

This chain joins TRBV7-6 and TRBJ2-2; D is uncertain. V gave up 1 base and J gave up 7 bases, with 10 bases separating them. CDR1 SGHVS and CDR2 FNYEAQ come from the germline V gene. The CDR3 covers 14 residues. DNA for the CDR3: TGTGCCAGCAGCTTAGGGCAGTTCGTCGGGGAGCTGTTTTTT. Translation gives CASSLGQFVGELFF.

This clonotype has ten or more counts. The chain is built from TRBV11-2 and TRBJ2-7, with 8 bases aligning to TRBD2. This CDR3 has 16 residues. J was trimmed by 2 bases and V by 5 bases; bases with no gene match: 11. Germline CDR1 is SGHAT and CDR2 is FQNNGV. CDR3 region: CASSPPQSGGAYEQYF. As DNA, the CDR3 is TGTGCCAGCAGCCCCCCCCAAAGCGGGGGCGCCTACGAGCAGTACTTC.

V is TRBV4-2 and J is TRBJ1-1; D may be TRBD1 (5 bases). Trimming removed 4 bases at V and 3 bases at J, with 15 bases between. The germline gives CDR1 LGHNA, CDR2 YNFKEQ. There are 15 residues in the CDR3. CDR3 in amino acids: CASSPLGRVDTEAFF. DNA of the CDR3: TGTGCCAGCAGCCCTTTGGGCAGGGTTGACACTGAAGCTTTCTTT.

This clonotype was seen at least ten times. The CDR3 DNA sequence: TGCGCCAGCAGCCAAGATGTCCGGAACACTGAAGCTTTCTTT. It encodes CASSQDVRNTEAFF. This chain connects TRBV4-1 to TRBJ1-1; no clear D. Germline loops: CDR1 MGHRA, CDR2 YSYEKL. The CDR3 covers 14 residues. V lost 0 bases and J lost 1, with 6 bases in between.

Turning to this clonotype: One base away lies a much larger clone, so this may be a sequencing read error. The chain carries TRBV6-6 and TRBJ1-5; D gene ambiguous. Germline lookup yields CDR1 MNHNY and CDR2 SVGAGI (reference sequence). V was trimmed by 5 bases and J by 9 bases, leaving 8 bases between them. The CDR3 totals 11 residues. CDR3: CASSDDRPQHF. CDR3 coding DNA: TGTGCCAGCAGTGATGATCGGCCCCAGCATTTT.

This clonotype was observed a few times. This sequence joins TRBV28 and TRBJ1-2; 9 nucleotides line up with TRBD1. The CDR3 runs 19 residues. Looked up from germline, CDR1 is MDHEN and CDR2 is SYDVKM. The trim removed 3 bases at V and 4 bases at J, leaving 18 bases unmatched. The CDR3 loop is CASSLPPGTGRGFGYGYTF. CDR3 nucleotide sequence: TGTGCCAGCAGTTTGCCTCCCGGGACAGGGAGGGGTTTCGGCTATGGCTACACCTTC.

There are many counts of this clonotype. This chain joins TRBV10-2 and TRBJ2-3; D call uncertain. Trimming took off 5 bases at V and 1 base at J, with 13 bases between the two ends. The germline gives CDR1 WSHSY, CDR2 SAAADI. The length of the CDR3 is 15 residues. DNA for the CDR3: TGCGCCAGCAGTCGTCCGGGTCGGGGCACAGATACGCAGTATTTT. It is translated as CASSRPGRGTDTQYF.

V is TRBV2 and J is TRBJ2-7; D is undetermined. The CDR3 covers 15 residues. Trimming left V 3 bases short and J 0 bases short, with 12 bases between. Germline CDR1 SNHLY, CDR2 FYNNEI. The CDR3, as DNA: TGTGCCAGCAGTGAGTTCAGTCTGCCCTCCTACGAGCAGTACTTC. Protein product: CASSEFSLPSYEQYF.

There are many counts of this clonotype. J is TRBJ1-5 and V is TRBV11-2, with D unresolved. The CDR3 contains 15 residues. The V end was cut by 2 bases, the J end by 4 bases, with 12 bases between. The germline V gene encodes CDR1 SGHAT and CDR2 FQNNGV. For the CDR3, the DNA is TGTGCCAGCAGCTTAACCGGTAATTGGAATCAGCCCCAGCATTTT. Residues: CASSLTGNWNQPQHF. The full variable domain, rest sourced from reference TRBV11-2 and TRBJ1-5, is EAGVAQSPRYKIIEKRQSVAFWCNPISGHATLYWYQQILGQGPKLLIQFQNNGVVDDSQLPKDRFSAERLKGVDSTLKIQPAKLEDSAVYLCASSLTGNWNQPQHFGDGTRLSIL.

V is TRBV12-3 or TRBV12-4 and J is TRBJ2-7; TRBD2 agrees at 13 bases. The J segment lost 2 bases and the V segment lost 7 bases, leaving 5 bases of the junction unmatched. The CDR3 loop spans 15 amino acids. CDR3 residues: CASTRTSGGPYEQYF. CDR3 nucleotide sequence: TGTGCCAGCACCAGGACTAGCGGGGGTCCCTACGAGCAGTACTTC.

This clonotype was observed once. This chain joins TRBV20-1 and TRBJ2-1; 8 bases are shared with TRBD2. The ends lost 0 bases at V and 6 bases at J; junction bases unmatched: 10. CDR3 size: 16 residues. Germline-derived CDR1 and CDR2 are DFQATT and SNEGSKA (reference sequence). DNA of the CDR3: TGCAGTGCTAGAGACCCGGGACTAGGAGATTTCAATGAGCAGTTCTTC. Its translation: CSARDPGLGDFNEQFF.

This clonotype turned up a few times. The genes are TRBV6-1 and TRBJ1-3, with D hard to call. This CDR3 has 15 residues. Trimming shortened V by 5 bases and J by 4 bases, and 15 bases separated the two germline ends. CDR1 and CDR2 (germline): MNHNS, SASEGT. CDR3 protein: CASSLWIAAGNTIYF. CDR3 DNA sequence: TGTGCCAGCAGTCTTTGGATAGCCGCGGGAAACACCATATATTTT.

This clonotype was detected many times. The gene calls are TRBV28 and TRBJ2-5; TRBD1 might be the D (5 bases). CDR3 length: 12 amino acids. V shed 6 bases and J shed 2 bases, with 7 bases lying between them. Germline CDR1 MDHEN, CDR2 SYDVKM. The CDR3 coding sequence is TGTGCCAGCAGGACAGATCAAGAGACCCAGTACTTC. The encoded protein is CASRTDQETQYF.

The chain links TRBV7-9 to TRBJ1-4; D not resolved. V shed 2 bases and J shed 5 bases, with 12 bases lying between them. The CDR3 extends over 15 amino acids. The V gene's germline CDR1 is SEHNR and CDR2 FQNEAQ (reference sequence). The CDR3 DNA sequence: TGTGCCAGCAGCTTAACCAGGACTGAGAATGAAAAACTGTTTTTT. It codes for CASSLTRTENEKLFF. The variable domain in full, with the rest retrieved from reference TRBV7-9 and TRBJ1-4, is DTGVSQNPRHKITKRGQNVTFRCDPISEHNRLYWYRQTLGQGPEFLTYFQNEAQLEKSRLLSDRFSAERPKGSFSTLEIQRTEQGDSAMYLCASSLTRTENEKLFFGSGTQLSVL.

This clonotype was seen repeatedly, ten times or more. The chain is built from TRBV12-3 or TRBV12-4 and TRBJ1-6, with D possibly TRBD1 on 5 matching bases. With 0 bases removed from V and 7 bases from J, the gap between germline ends came to 13 bases. CDR3 size: 16 residues. CDR3 nucleotide sequence: TGTGCCAGCAGTTTAGCGCACTGGGGGGGGAATTCACCCCTCCACTTT. Protein: CASSLAHWGGNSPLHF.

There are many counts of this clonotype. The rearrangement joins TRBV12-5 to TRBJ1-2; D uncertain. CDR3 size: 15 residues. Germline CDR1 and CDR2: LGHNT and FRNRAP. With 3 bases removed from V and 4 bases from J, the gap between germline ends came to 15 bases. CDR3 DNA sequence: TGTGCTAGTGGTTTCTCCCTACGATACATCTATGGCTACACCTTC. As protein: CASGFSLRYIYGYTF.

The V and J genes are TRBV9 and TRBJ1-2, with a possible D match to TRBD1 (5 bases). With 3 bases removed from V and 3 bases from J, the gap between germline ends came to 12 bases. The CDR3 runs to 14 residues. Germline CDR1 SGDLS, CDR2 YYNGEE. This CDR3 is CASSASRGDYGYTF. The CDR3 DNA reads TGTGCCAGCAGCGCTTCAAGAGGGGACTATGGCTACACCTTC.

This clonotype occurred a few times. The gene calls are TRBV7-6 and TRBJ2-5; 7 bases agree with TRBD2. Germline V gene sequence: CDR1 SGHVS, CDR2 FNYEAQ. V lost 7 bases and J lost 1; bases outside the gene matches: 9. The CDR3 is made up of 15 amino acids. CDR3 sequence reads: CASTFVASGQETQYF. CDR3 DNA sequence: TGTGCCAGCACTTTTGTCGCTAGCGGCCAAGAGACCCAGTACTTC.